The 25 T cell receptor beta chains below come from one sample, sequenced in a study of long-term antiretroviral therapy in people with HIV. They ran version v3.0 of the immunoSEQ assay at survey level. Sequencing used immunoSEQ multiplex PCR; TCRdb keeps in-frame clones, though not all of them. The sample gives roughly 30,000 clones, 90% to 95% of which show up once; around 8% is in the top ten. This material consisted of unsorted PBMCs, taken approximately 6.1 years after starting antiretroviral therapy. The receptors shown here come from a man younger than 40 with HIV.

The chain employs TRBV11-1 and TRBJ2-7; possible D gene TRBD1, 5 bases. Trimming shortened V by 2 bases and J by 5 bases, and 10 bases separated the two germline ends. The germline V gene encodes CDR1 SGHAT and CDR2 FQDESV (reference sequence). The CDR3 has 13 residues. The CDR3 DNA is TGTGCCAGCAGCTTAACTGCAGGGAACGAGCAGTACTTC. As protein: CASSLTAGNEQYF.

This chain joins TRBV5-5 and TRBJ2-6, with 8 nucleotides matching TRBD1. Losses at the gene ends were 2 bases for V and 0 bases for J; bases not matched to a gene: 10. Germline CDR1 SGHKS, CDR2 YYEKEE (reference sequence). The CDR3 has 19 residues. As DNA, the CDR3 is TGTGCCAGCAGCTTCCCAGGACAGGGATTGAGCTCTGGGGCCAACGTCCTGACTTTC. Amino acids: CASSFPGQGLSSGANVLTF. Full variable domain (missing parts from reference TRBV5-5 and TRBJ2-6): DAGVTQSPTHLIKTRGQQVTLRCSPISGHKSVSWYQQVLGQGPQFIFQYYEKEERGRGNFPDRFSARQFPNYSSELNVNALLLGDSALYLCASSFPGQGLSSGANVLTFGAGSRLTVL.

The CDR3 here is CASRGLARDTQYF. In nucleotides, the CDR3 is TGTGCCAGCAGAGGACTAGCGCGAGATACGCAGTATTTT. J is TRBJ2-3 and V is TRBV2; 9 nucleotides align to TRBD2. Germline V gives CDR1 SNHLY, CDR2 FYNNEI. The ends lost 6 bases at V and 5 bases at J; junction bases unmatched: 3. The CDR3 runs 13 residues.

The chain joins TRBV2 to TRBJ1-4; D call uncertain. This CDR3 is built from 12 residues. In germline, CDR1 is SNHLY, CDR2 FYNNEI. Trimming removed 6 bases from V and 8 bases from J, with 10 bases in between. DNA of the CDR3: TGTGCCAGCAGGGTATTTGGCGAAAAACTGTTTTTT. It translates to CASRVFGEKLFF.

This clone occurred once. J is TRBJ2-1 and V is TRBV30; D is uncertain. Trimming shortened V by 1 base and J by 7 bases, and 8 bases separated the two germline ends. The germline V gene has CDR1 GTSNPN and CDR2 SVGIG (reference sequence). There are 12 residues in the CDR3. The CDR3 DNA sequence: TGTGCCTGGAGTGAGTCGGCGAATGAGCAGTTCTTC. Its translation is CAWSESANEQFF. Filled out from reference TRBV30 and TRBJ2-1, the complete variable domain reads SQTIHQWPATLVQPVGSPLSLECTVEGTSNPNLYWYRQAAGRGLQLLFYSVGIGQISSEVPQNLSASRPQDRQFILSSKKLLLSDSGFYLCAWSESANEQFFGPGTRLTVL.

The J gene is TRBJ2-5, the V gene TRBV9; 9 nucleotides match TRBD2. V lost 0 bases to trimming and J lost 4 bases; unmatched junction nucleotides: 4. This CDR3 has 15 amino acids. Germline assignment: CDR1 SGDLS and CDR2 YYNGEE. This chain's CDR3 is CASSVDSGGGETQYF. Written as DNA, the CDR3 is TGTGCCAGCAGCGTAGATAGCGGGGGAGGAGAGACCCAGTACTTC.

This clone appeared a single time. This specimen includes other DNA sequences encoding the same CDR3. This sequence joins TRBV9 and TRBJ2-3; D may match TRBD1 or TRBD2 (5 bases each). Trimming removed 2 bases from V and 2 bases from J, with 9 bases in between. CDR1 and CDR2 from the germline V gene are SGDLS and YYNGEE. This CDR3 contains 14 residues. CDR3 protein: CASSVGVTTDTQYF. CDR3 bases: TGTGCCAGCAGCGTGGGGGTTACCACAGATACGCAGTATTTT.

The J gene is TRBJ1-2, the V gene TRBV6-6, with 7 bases aligning to TRBD1. CDR1 and CDR2 (germline): MNHNY, SVGAGI (reference sequence). The trim removed 6 bases at V and 7 bases at J, leaving 5 bases unmatched. CDR3 length equals 12 residues. The CDR3 bases are TGTGCCAGCAGCGGGACAGTTTCTGGCTACACCTTC. Amino acids: CASSGTVSGYTF.

The V call is TRBV9, the J call TRBJ1-2, with 10 nucleotides matching TRBD1. The CDR3 runs to 14 residues. Trimming removed 2 bases from V and 5 bases from J; junction bases left unmatched: 3. Germline CDR1 SGDLS, CDR2 YYNGEE. In DNA form, the CDR3 reads TGTGCCAGCAGCGTCGAGGACAGGGGGTATGGCTACACCTTC. It is translated as CASSVEDRGYGYTF.

This clone was observed a single time. The chain couples TRBV9 to TRBJ2-3; D unresolved. Trimming pared 0 bases from V and 5 bases from J, leaving 7 bases between. Germline V gene data show CDR1 as SGDLS and CDR2 as YYNGEE. The CDR3 is 13 residues long. The CDR3 protein is CASSVGQRDTQYF. CDR3 nucleotides: TGTGCCAGCAGCGTAGGGCAGAGAGATACGCAGTATTTT.

The genes are TRBV28 and TRBJ2-1; maybe TRBD1 (6 bases). Germline values: CDR1 MDHEN, CDR2 SYDVKM. CDR3 length: 13 amino acids. V dropped 8 bases and J dropped 4 bases, with 12 bases sitting between them. Here the CDR3 DNA reads TGTGCCAGCCTGCCACAGGGATACAATGAGCAGTTCTTC. Encoded protein: CASLPQGYNEQFF.

This clone was seen just once. V usage is TRBV19 and J usage is TRBJ2-5; D possibly uses TRBD1 or TRBD2 (6 bases each). Per germline, CDR1 LNHDA and CDR2 SQIVND (reference sequence). Trimming removed 3 bases at V and 2 bases at J, with 16 bases between. The CDR3 has 16 residues. CDR3 sequence: CASSIGLGGPQETQYF. CDR3 coding DNA: TGTGCCAGTAGTATTGGATTGGGGGGCCCGCAAGAGACCCAGTACTTC.

CDR3 sequence reads: CASSLAALRQARYEQYF. CDR3 DNA: TGTGCCAGCAGCTTAGCGGCCCTGCGACAGGCCAGATACGAGCAGTACTTC. The chain has TRBV7-8 and TRBJ2-7, with D possibly TRBD1 on 6 matching bases. V lost 0 bases to trimming and J lost 4 bases, with 19 bases between them. CDR1 is SGHVS and CDR2 is FQNEAQ in the germline V gene. The CDR3 sequence is 17 residues long.

This clone was observed a single time. The chain recombines TRBV7-2 with TRBJ2-3; D might be TRBD1 (5 bases). CDR1 SGHTA and CDR2 FQGNSA come from the germline V gene. The CDR3 has 14 amino acids. Trimming pared 8 bases from V and 1 base from J, leaving 13 bases between. CDR3 sequence: CASLKGLGTDTQYF. The CDR3 nucleotides read TGTGCCAGCCTCAAGGGGCTCGGCACAGATACGCAGTATTTT.

The rearrangement links TRBV7-9 to TRBJ2-7; possibly TRBD1 for D (5 bases). Trimming left V 7 bases short and J 3 bases short, with 16 bases between. Germline V gene lookup returns CDR1 SEHNR and CDR2 FQNEAQ (reference sequence). CDR3 length: 14 residues. The CDR3 nucleotides are TGTGCCAGCACCCTTAGGGGTAGCAGCTACGAGCAGTACTTC. It translates to CASTLRGSSYEQYF.

The rearrangement joins TRBV6-5 to TRBJ2-1, with 11 bases identical to TRBD2. Germline V gene sequence: CDR1 MNHEY, CDR2 SVGAGI. Trimming removed 6 bases from V and 6 bases from J; junction bases left unmatched: 7. This CDR3 has 15 amino acids. The chain's CDR3 is CASSRSGGALNEQFF. As DNA, the CDR3 is TGTGCCAGCAGCCGTAGCGGGGGGGCTCTCAATGAGCAGTTCTTC.

The chain has TRBV5-1 and TRBJ1-1; maybe TRBD1 (5 bases). Trimming took 5 bases from V and 5 from J, leaving 13 bases between them. The germline gives CDR1 SGHRS, CDR2 YFSETQ. The CDR3 is 13 residues long. The CDR3 loop is CASREEGSTEAFF. In nucleotides, the CDR3 is TGCGCCAGCAGGGAGGAGGGGAGTACTGAAGCTTTCTTT.

This CDR3 reads CVPRGRAKNIQYF. CDR3 bases: TGCGTTCCGAGGGGGCGGGCCAAAAACATTCAGTACTTC. The genes are TRBV10-1 and TRBJ2-4; 7 bases agree with TRBD1. CDR3 length equals 13 residues. CDR1 and CDR2 (germline): WNHNN, SYGVQD (reference sequence).

CDR3 in DNA: TGCGCCAGCAGCCGTTCCAGGACTCTAGTCAATGAGCAGTTCTTC. Protein product: CASSRSRTLVNEQFF. J is TRBJ2-1 and V is TRBV4-1, with a tentative D call TRBD2 (5 bases). The CDR3 has 15 residues. Trimming stripped 4 bases from V and 6 bases from J, with 16 bases between. Germline V gives CDR1 MGHRA, CDR2 YSYEKL.

This CDR3 reads CASSLPGWYEQYF. CDR3 nucleotide sequence: TGTGCCAGCAGCCTTCCGGGGTGGTACGAGCAGTACTTC. This sequence joins TRBV6-5 and TRBJ2-7; perhaps TRBD2 as D (5 bases). Trimming took off 6 bases at V and 4 bases at J, with 13 bases between the two ends. The CDR3 length is 13 residues. Germline V gene lookup returns CDR1 MNHEY and CDR2 SVGAGI.

The sample holds one count of this clone. The rearrangement uses TRBV4-1 and TRBJ1-2; the D gene is possibly TRBD1 (5 bases). CDR3 length equals 13 residues. The V gene lost 4 bases and the J gene lost 4 bases, with 10 bases spanning the gap. The germline CDR1 and CDR2 sequences are MGHRA and YSYEKL. The CDR3 is CASSPTGAYGYTF. The CDR3, as DNA: TGCGCCAGCAGCCCAACCGGGGCCTATGGCTACACCTTC.

The genes are TRBV10-3 and TRBJ2-7; tentatively, D is TRBD1 (5 bases). Trimming pared 4 bases from V and 2 bases from J, leaving 18 bases between. CDR1 is ENHRY and CDR2 is SYGVKD in the germline V gene. This CDR3 contains 16 residues. CDR3 DNA: TGTGCCATCAGTGGCCGATTAGGGGTAACGGCCTACGAGCAGTACTTC. Translating gives CAISGRLGVTAYEQYF.

The chain recombines TRBV7-9 with TRBJ1-2; weak D call: TRBD1 (6 bases). Germline lookup yields CDR1 SEHNR and CDR2 FQNEAQ (reference sequence). Trimming cost V 1 base and J 6 bases, with 18 bases left between them. The CDR3 sequence is 16 residues long. The CDR3 DNA reads TGTGCCAGCAGCTTAGGCAGGGGCCCTACTGGCGATGGCTACACCTTC. Translated, it gives CASSLGRGPTGDGYTF. The full variable domain, its missing parts supplied by reference TRBV7-9 and TRBJ1-2, is DTGVSQNPRHKITKRGQNVTFRCDPISEHNRLYWYRQTLGQGPEFLTYFQNEAQLEKSRLLSDRFSAERPKGSFSTLEIQRTEQGDSAMYLCASSLGRGPTGDGYTFGSGTRLTVV.

The chain combines TRBV9 with TRBJ2-6; the D is unclear. The germline V and J ends were trimmed by 0 bases and 2 bases, with 12 bases remaining between them. CDR3 length: 17 residues. CDR1 and CDR2 from the germline V gene are SGDLS and YYNGEE. The CDR3 sequence is CASSVGSDTAGANVLTF. DNA of the CDR3: TGTGCCAGCAGCGTAGGGAGCGACACAGCTGGGGCCAACGTCCTGACTTTC.

The chain links TRBV5-5 to TRBJ2-1; 13 bases map to TRBD2. This CDR3 comprises 15 residues. Trimming cost V 3 bases and J 9 bases; bases outside gene matches: 6. The V gene's germline CDR1 is SGHKS and CDR2 YYEKEE (reference sequence). CDR3 sequence: CASSWGLAGLGEQFF. The CDR3 DNA follows: TGTGCCAGCAGCTGGGGACTAGCGGGGCTCGGTGAGCAGTTCTTC.